One TCR beta chain is described in this entry. Its antigen remains unknown. The data were obtained in a study of STAT5B mutations in CD4+ large granular lymphocyte leukemia. Findings and caveats of the study: CD4-sorted patient repertoires seemed more clonal than healthy CD4+ repertoires. Data were not HLA-matched across samples.

Here immunoSEQ multiplex PCR was the method, and the copy in TCRdb shows in-frame clones only, minus some. The table lists roughly 32,000 clones, around 80% of them singletons. The material sequenced was CD4+ T cells from blood buffy coats. This sequence was found in a human donor in good health.

CDR3 loop: CASSTQRGYEQYF. Written as DNA, the CDR3 is TGTGCCAGCAGTACCCAGCGGGGTTACGAGCAGTACTTC. The chain recombines TRBV6-1 with TRBJ2-7; 7 nucleotides line up with TRBD2. Losses at the gene ends were 5 bases for V and 4 bases for J; bases not matched to a gene: 5. CDR3 length: 13 residues. The V gene's germline CDR1 is MNHNS and CDR2 SASEGT.